This T cell receptor (beta chain) originates from a study of lymphopenia after photon versus proton radiotherapy (dated by TCRdb to the late 2010s). As for the study more broadly: The study compared the immunological effects of photon versus proton radiation therapy in patients with gastrointestinal tumors who developed high-grade lymphopenia. The goal of the study was to characterize the differences between the two radiation modalities in how they affect the immune system. The cohort comprised approximately 21 patients with gastrointestinal tumors who received either photon or proton therapy and then developed lymphopenia.

What the authors observed across the whole study: Among patients across the cohort who died, overall survival time showed an inverse correlation with a larger post-nadir drop in TCR diversity. The authors looked at the survival association only in patients who died, and they framed better survival with proton therapy as a possibility rather than a demonstrated result. During treatment, patients who received proton therapy stayed relatively stable, whereas patients who received photon therapy lost naive T cells and TCR diversity and gained effector/memory populations. After the lymphocyte count nadir, photon-treated repertoires showed oligoclonal expansion, especially of CD8+ Temra cells, which drove the drop in diversity.

The germline V gene yields SGHDN for CDR1 and FVKESK for CDR2. V and J are trimmed by 3 bases and 7 bases, and the gene matches miss 2 bases of the junction. The CDR3 starts with the cysteine, ends with the phenylalanine, and has 13 residues. Only CDR3 DNA remains: 39 bases, in frame from the first base. Note on this clone: Its antigen remains undetermined. No base quality values were provided; no much bigger clone lies one nucleotide off.

Library preparation used the immunoSEQ multiplex PCR assay. T cell repertoires were profiled with deep sequencing of rearranged TCR beta loci together with multiparametric flow cytometry. TCRdb holds this immuneACCESS table with in-frame rearrangements only. Some clones are missing; in checked studies, unresolved V genes explain under half, and the rest has no known cause. The sample table contains 150,000 to 200,000 clones; only one count was recorded for about nine tenths of them. Together, the top ten hold approximately 4.8% of the sample. Here the chain combines TRBV14 and TRBJ2-2; a stretch of 7 junction bases matches TRBD2. The receptor's source is a man over 45 with gastric cancer. Sequencing was performed on peripheral blood, taken from a patient treated with photon-based radiotherapy. The CDR3 region has the sequence CASSQVAGGELFF. The DNA reads TGTGCCAGCAGCCAGGTAGCGGGCGGGGAGCTGTTTTTT.